The source of this T cell receptor beta chain is a study of circulating CD8 cells and anti-PD-1 response in melanoma. Whole-study findings and limits: No tumor material was available, so peptide assays assessed reactivity. Clonotype sharing was highest between DPOS and TIGIT subsets.

Comment on this clonotype: Its antigen remains unknown.

The CDR3 runs 12 residues. Germline-derived CDR1 and CDR2 are LNHDA and SQIVND (reference sequence). V lost 5 bases to trimming and J lost 14 bases, with 15 bases between them. Using approximately 14 ng of total RNA, TCR libraries were made with the QIAseq Immune Repertoire TCR panel. TCRdb reprocessed the reads via MiXCR and lists one record per CDR3 protein. Here the sample spans several hundred distinct CDR3 sequences, roughly 6.9% being singletons. From live CD3+CD8+TCRalphabeta+ cells, four PD-1 and/or TIGIT subsets were sorted. The rearrangement uses TRBV19 and TRBJ1-4, with a possible D match to TRBD1 (5 bases). This TCR was sampled from a human donor with melanoma. The starting material was CD8+ T cells from PBMCs, obtained at baseline or after one month of anti-PD-1 therapy (not recorded which). The CDR3 coding sequence is TGTGCCAGTAGTGGCCCGGGGGACCCCCTGTTTTTT. Translating it yields CASSGPGDPLFF. Full variable domain (outside the CDR3, taken from reference TRBV19 and TRBJ1-4): DGGITQSPKYLFRKEGQNVTLSCEQNLNHDAMYWYRQDPGQGLRLIYYSQIVNDFQKGDIAEGYSVSREKKESFPLTVTSAQKNPTAFYLCASSGPGDPLFFGSGTQLSVL.